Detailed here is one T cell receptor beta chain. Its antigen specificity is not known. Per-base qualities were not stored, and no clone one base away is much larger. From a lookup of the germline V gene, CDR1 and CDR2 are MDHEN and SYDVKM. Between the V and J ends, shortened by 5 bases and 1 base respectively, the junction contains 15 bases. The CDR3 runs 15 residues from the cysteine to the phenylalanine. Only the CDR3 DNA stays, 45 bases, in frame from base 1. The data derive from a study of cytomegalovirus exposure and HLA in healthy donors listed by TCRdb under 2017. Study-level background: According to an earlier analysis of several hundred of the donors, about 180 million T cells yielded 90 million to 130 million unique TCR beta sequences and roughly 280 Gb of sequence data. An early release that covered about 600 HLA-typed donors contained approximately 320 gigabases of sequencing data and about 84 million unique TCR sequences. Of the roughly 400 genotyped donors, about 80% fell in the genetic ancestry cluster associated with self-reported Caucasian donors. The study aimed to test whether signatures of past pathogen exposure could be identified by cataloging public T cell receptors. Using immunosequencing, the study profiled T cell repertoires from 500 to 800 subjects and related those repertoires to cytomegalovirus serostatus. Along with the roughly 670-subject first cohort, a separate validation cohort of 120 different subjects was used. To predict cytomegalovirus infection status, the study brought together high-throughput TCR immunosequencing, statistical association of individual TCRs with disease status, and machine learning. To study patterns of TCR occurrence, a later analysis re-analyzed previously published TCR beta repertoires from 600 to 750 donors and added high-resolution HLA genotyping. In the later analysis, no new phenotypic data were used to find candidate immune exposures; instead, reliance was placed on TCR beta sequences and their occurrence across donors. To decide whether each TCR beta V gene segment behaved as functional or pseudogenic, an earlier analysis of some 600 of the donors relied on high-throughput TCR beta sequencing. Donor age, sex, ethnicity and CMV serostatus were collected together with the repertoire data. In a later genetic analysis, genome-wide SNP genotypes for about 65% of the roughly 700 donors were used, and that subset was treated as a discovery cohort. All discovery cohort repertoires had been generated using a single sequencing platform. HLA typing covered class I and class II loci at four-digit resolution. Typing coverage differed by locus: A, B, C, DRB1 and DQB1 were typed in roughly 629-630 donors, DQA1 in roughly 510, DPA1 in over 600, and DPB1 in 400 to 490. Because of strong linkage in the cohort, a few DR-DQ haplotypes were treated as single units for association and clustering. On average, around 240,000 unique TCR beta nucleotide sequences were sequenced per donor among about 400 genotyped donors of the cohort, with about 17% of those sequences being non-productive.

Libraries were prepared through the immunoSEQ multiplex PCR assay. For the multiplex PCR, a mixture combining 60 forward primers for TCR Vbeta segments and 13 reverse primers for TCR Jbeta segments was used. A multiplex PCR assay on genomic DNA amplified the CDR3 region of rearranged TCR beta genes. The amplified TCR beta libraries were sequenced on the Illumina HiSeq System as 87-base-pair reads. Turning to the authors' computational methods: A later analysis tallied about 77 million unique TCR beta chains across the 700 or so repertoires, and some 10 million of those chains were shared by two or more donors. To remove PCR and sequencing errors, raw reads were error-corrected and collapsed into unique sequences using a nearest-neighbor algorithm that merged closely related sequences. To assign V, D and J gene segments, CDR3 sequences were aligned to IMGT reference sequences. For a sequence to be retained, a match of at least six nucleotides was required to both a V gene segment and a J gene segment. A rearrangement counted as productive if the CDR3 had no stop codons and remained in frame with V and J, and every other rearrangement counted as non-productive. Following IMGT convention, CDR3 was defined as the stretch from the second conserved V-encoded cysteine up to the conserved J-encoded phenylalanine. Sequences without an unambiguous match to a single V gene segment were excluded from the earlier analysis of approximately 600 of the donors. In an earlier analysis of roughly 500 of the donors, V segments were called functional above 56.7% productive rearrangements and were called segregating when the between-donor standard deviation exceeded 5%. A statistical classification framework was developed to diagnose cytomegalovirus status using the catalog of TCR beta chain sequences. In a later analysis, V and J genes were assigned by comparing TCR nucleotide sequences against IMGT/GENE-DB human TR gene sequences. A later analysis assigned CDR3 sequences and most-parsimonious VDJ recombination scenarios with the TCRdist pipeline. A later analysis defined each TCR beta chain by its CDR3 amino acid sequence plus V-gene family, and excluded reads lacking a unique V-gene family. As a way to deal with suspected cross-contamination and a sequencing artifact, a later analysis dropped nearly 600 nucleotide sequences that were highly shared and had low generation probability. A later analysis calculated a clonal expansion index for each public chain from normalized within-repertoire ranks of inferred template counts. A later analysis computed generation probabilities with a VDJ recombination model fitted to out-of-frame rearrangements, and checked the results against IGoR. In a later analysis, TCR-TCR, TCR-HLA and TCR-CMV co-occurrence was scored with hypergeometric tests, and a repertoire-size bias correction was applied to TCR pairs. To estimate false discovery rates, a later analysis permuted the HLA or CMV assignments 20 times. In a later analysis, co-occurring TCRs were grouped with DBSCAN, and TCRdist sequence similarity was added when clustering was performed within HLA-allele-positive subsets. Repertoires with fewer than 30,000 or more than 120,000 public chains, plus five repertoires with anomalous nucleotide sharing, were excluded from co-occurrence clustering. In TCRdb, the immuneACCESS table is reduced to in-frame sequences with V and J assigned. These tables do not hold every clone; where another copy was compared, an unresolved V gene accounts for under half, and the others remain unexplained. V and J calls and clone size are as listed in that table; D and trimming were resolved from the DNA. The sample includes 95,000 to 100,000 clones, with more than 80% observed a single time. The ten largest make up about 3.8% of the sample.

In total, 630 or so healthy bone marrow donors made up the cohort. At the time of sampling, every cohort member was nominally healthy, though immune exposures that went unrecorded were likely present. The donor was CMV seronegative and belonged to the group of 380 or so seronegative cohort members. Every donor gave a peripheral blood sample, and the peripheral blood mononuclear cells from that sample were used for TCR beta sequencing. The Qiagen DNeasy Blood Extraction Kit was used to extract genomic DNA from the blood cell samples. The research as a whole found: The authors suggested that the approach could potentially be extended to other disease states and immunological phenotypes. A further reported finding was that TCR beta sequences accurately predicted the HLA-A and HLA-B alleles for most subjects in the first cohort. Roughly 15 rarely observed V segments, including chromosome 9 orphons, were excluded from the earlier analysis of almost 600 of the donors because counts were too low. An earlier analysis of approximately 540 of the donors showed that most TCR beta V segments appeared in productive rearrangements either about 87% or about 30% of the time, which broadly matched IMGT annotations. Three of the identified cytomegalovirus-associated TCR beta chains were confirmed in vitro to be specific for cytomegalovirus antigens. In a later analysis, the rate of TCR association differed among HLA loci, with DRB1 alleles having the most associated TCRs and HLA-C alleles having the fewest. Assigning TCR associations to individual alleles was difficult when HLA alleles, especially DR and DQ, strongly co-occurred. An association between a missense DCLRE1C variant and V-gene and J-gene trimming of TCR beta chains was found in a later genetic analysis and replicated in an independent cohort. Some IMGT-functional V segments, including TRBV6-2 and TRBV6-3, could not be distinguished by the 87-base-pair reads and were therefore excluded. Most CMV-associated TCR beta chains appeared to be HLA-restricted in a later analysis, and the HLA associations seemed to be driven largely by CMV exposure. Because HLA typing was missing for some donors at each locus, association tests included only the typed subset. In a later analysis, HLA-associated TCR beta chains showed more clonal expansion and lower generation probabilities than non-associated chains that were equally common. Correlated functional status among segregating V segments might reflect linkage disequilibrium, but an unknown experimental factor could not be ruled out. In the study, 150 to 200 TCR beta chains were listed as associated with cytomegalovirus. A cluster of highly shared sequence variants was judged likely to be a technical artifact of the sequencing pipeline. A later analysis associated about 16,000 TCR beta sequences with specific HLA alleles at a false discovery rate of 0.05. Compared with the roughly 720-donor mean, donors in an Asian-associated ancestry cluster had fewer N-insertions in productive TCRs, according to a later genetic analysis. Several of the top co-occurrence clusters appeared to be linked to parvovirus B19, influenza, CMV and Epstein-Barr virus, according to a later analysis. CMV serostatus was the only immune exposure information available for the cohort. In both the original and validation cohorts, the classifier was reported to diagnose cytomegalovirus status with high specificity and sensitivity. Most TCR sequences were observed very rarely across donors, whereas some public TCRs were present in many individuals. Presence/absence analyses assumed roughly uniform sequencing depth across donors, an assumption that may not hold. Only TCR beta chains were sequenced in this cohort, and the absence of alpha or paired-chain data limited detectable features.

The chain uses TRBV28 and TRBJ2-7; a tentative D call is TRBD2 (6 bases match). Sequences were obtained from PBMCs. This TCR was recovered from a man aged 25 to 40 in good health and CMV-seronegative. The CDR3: CASSGAREASYEQYF. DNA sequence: TGTGCCAGCAGTGGGGCAAGGGAGGCGTCCTACGAGCAGTACTTC.